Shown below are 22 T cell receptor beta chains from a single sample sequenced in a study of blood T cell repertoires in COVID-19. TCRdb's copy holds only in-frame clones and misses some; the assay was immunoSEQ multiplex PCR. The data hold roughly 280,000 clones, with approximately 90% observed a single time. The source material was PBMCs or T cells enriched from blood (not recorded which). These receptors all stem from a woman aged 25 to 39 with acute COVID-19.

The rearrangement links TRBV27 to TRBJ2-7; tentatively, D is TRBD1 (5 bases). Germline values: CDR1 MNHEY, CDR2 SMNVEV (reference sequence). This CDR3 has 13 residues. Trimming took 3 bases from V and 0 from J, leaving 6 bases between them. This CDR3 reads CASSFDSSYEQYF. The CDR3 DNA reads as TGTGCCAGCAGTTTTGACAGCTCCTACGAGCAGTACTTC.

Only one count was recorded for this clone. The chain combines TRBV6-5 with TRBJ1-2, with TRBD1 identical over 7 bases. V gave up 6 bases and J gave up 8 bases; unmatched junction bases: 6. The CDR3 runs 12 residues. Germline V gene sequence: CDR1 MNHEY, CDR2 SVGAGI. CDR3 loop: CASSDRVRGYTF. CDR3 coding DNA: TGTGCCAGCAGCGACAGGGTGAGAGGCTACACCTTC.

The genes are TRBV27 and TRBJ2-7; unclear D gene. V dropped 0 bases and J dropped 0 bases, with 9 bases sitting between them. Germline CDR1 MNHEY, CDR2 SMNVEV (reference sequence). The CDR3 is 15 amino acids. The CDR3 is CASSLSQLSSYEQYF. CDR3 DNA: TGTGCCAGCAGTTTATCGCAACTGAGCTCCTACGAGCAGTACTTC.

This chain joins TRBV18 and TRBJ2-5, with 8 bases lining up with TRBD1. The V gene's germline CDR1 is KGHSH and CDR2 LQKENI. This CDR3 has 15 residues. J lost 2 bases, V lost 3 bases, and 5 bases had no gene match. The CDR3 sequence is CASSPRGDRQETQYF. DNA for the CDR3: TGTGCCAGCTCACCCCGCGGGGACAGGCAAGAGACCCAGTACTTC.

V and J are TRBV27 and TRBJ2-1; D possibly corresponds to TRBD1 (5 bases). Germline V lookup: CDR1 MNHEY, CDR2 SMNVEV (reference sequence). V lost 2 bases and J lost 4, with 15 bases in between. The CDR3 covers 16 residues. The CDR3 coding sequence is TGTGCCAGCAGTTTAAGCGACAGACCCCTATACAATGAGCAGTTCTTC. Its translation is CASSLSDRPLYNEQFF.

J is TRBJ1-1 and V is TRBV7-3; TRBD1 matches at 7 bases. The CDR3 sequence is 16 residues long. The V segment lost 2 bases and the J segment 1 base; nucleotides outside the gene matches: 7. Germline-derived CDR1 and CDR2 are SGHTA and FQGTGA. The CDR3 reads CASSLAGTAKNTEAFF. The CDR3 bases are TGTGCCAGCAGCTTAGCTGGGACAGCAAAGAACACTGAAGCTTTCTTT. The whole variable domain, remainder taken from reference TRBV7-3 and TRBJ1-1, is GAGVSQTPSNKVTEKGKYVELRCDPISGHTALYWYRQSLGQGPEFLIYFQGTGAADDSGLPNDRFFAVRPEGSVSTLKIQRTERGDSAVYLCASSLAGTAKNTEAFFGQGTRLTVV.

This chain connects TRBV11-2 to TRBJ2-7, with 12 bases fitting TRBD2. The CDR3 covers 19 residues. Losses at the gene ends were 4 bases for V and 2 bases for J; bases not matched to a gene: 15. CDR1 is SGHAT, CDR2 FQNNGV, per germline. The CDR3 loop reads CASSSPQLTSGSYPYEQYF. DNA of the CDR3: TGTGCCAGCAGCTCCCCACAATTGACTAGCGGGAGTTATCCCTACGAGCAGTACTTC.

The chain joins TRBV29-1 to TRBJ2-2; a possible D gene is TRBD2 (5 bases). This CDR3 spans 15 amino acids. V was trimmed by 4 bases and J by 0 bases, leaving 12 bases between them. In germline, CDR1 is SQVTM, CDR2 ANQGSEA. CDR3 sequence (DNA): TGCAGCGTTGGCGGCGACGGGGCGAACACCGGGGAGCTGTTTTTT. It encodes CSVGGDGANTGELFF.

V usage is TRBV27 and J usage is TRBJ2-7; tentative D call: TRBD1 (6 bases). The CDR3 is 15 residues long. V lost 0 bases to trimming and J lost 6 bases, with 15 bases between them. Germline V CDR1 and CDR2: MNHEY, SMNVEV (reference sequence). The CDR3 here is CASSLSSRGSGEQYF. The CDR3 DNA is TGTGCCAGCAGTTTATCCAGTAGGGGGTCCGGCGAGCAGTACTTC.

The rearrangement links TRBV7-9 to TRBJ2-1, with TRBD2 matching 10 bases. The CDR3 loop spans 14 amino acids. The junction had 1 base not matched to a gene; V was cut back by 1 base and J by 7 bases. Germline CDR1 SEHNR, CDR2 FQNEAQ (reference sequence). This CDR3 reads CASSLELAGNEQFF. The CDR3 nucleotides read TGTGCCAGCAGCTTAGAACTAGCGGGGAATGAGCAGTTCTTC.

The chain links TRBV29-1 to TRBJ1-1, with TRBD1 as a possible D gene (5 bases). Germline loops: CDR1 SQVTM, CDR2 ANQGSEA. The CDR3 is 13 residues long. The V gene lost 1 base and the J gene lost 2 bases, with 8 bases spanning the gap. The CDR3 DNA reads TGCAGCGTTGAAGGTGGGGCCAACACTGAAGCTTTCTTT. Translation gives CSVEGGANTEAFF.

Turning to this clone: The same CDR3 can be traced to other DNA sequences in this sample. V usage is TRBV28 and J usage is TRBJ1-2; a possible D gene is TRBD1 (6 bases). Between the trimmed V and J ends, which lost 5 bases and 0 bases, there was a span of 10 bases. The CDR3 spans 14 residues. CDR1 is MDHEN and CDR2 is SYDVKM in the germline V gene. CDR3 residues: CASSQGSTNYGYTF. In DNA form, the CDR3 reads TGTGCCAGCAGTCAGGGGAGTACTAACTATGGCTACACCTTC.

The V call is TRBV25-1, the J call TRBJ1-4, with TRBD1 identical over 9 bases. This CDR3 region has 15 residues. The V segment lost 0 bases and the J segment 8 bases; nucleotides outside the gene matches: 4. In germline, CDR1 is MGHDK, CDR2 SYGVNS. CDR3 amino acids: CASSEYIGQGEKLFF. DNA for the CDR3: TGTGCCAGCAGTGAATATATCGGACAGGGGGAAAAACTGTTTTTT.

DNA of the CDR3: TGTGCCAGCAGCTTGAATGCGGGATCAGATACGCAGTATTTT. The encoded protein is CASSLNAGSDTQYF. The V call is TRBV7-9, the J call TRBJ2-3, with a weak D call TRBD2 (6 bases). The ends were cut back, 3 bases at V and 4 bases at J, with 11 bases in the middle. Germline loops: CDR1 SEHNR, CDR2 FQNEAQ (reference sequence). The CDR3 consists of 14 residues.

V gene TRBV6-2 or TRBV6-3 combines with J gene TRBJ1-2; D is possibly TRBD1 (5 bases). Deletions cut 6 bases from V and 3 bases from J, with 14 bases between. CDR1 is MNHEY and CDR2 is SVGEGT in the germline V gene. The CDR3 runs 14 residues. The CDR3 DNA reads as TGTGCCAGCAGCCCTGCCTTGGGGCACTATGGCTACACCTTC. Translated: CASSPALGHYGYTF.

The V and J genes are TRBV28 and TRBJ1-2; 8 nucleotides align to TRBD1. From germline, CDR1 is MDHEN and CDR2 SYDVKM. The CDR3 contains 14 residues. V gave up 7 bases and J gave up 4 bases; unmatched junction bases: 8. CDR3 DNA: TGTGCCAGCACCGGGACAGGCCCTGCCTATGGCTACACCTTC. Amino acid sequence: CASTGTGPAYGYTF.

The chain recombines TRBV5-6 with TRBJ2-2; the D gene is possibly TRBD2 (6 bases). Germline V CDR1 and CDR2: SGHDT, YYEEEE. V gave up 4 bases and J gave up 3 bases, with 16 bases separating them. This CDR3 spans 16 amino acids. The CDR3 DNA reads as TGTGCCAGCAGCAATCTTGGAGGGGAGGACACCGGGGAGCTGTTTTTT. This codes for CASSNLGGEDTGELFF.

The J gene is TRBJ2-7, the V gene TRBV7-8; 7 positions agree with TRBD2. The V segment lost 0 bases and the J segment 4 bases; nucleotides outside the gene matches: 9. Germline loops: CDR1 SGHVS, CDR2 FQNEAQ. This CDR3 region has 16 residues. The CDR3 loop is CASSLAGLAEGYEQYF. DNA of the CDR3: TGTGCCAGCAGCTTAGCGGGCCTAGCGGAGGGGTACGAGCAGTACTTC.

The CDR3 reads CASSVATGNPDTQYF. The CDR3 bases are TGTGCCAGCAGTGTAGCCACAGGGAACCCAGATACGCAGTATTTT. The rearrangement links TRBV2 to TRBJ2-3; possible D gene TRBD1, 6 bases. This CDR3 contains 15 residues. Trimming shortened V by 4 bases and J by 4 bases, and 15 bases separated the two germline ends. CDR1 is SNHLY and CDR2 is FYNNEI in the germline V gene.

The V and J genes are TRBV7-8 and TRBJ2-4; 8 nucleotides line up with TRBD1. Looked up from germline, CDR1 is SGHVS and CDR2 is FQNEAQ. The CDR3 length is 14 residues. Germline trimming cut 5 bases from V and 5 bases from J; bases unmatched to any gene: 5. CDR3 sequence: CASSPGGQENIQYF. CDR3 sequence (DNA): TGTGCCAGCAGCCCTGGGGGACAGGAAAACATTCAGTACTTC.

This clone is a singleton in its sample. CDR3 residues: CASSRPSATNEKLFF. The CDR3 DNA reads as TGTGCCAGCAGCCGTCCCTCTGCAACTAATGAAAAACTGTTTTTT. The chain has TRBV28 and TRBJ1-4, with D uncertain. CDR1 and CDR2 from the germline V gene are MDHEN and SYDVKM. CDR3 size: 15 residues. Trimming took off 6 bases at V and 0 bases at J, with 11 bases between the two ends.

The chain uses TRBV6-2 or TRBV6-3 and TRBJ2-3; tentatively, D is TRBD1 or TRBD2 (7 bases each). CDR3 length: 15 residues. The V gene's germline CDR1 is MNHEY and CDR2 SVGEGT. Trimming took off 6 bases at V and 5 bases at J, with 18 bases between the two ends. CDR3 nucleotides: TGTGCCAGCAGCCCAGGGGGGGCCAGTGGAGATACGCAGTATTTT. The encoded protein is CASSPGGASGDTQYF.